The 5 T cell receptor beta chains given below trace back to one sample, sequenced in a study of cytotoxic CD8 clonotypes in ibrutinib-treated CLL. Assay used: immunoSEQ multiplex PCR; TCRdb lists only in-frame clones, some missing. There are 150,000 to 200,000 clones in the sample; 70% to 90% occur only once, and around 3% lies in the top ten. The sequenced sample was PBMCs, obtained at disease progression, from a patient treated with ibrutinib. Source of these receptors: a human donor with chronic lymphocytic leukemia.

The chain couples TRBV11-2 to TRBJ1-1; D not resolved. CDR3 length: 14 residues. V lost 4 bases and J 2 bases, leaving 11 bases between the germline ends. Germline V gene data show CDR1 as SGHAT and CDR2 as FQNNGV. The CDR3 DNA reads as TGTGCCAGCAGCTCAGCCGGGATAAACACTGAAGCTTTCTTT. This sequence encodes CASSSAGINTEAFF.

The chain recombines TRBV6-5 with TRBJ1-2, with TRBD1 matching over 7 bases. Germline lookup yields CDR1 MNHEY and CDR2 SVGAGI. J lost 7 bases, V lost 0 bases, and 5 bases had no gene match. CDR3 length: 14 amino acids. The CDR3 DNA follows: TGTGCCAGCAGTTACTCGAGGGCAGGGGGTGGCTACACCTTC. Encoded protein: CASSYSRAGGGYTF.

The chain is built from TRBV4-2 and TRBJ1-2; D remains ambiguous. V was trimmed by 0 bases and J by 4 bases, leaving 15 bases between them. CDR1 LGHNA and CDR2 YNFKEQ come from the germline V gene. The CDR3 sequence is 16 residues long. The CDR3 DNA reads TGTGCCAGCAGCCAAGATATCGGAAGATCCCCCTATGGCTACACCTTC. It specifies CASSQDIGRSPYGYTF.

The DNA of the CDR3 is TGTGCCAGCAGTAAGGAGGGGGTTGGGGCCTACGAGCAGTACTTC. It is translated as CASSKEGVGAYEQYF. The chain is built from TRBV7-2 and TRBJ2-7; D possibly matches TRBD1 or TRBD2 (6 bases each). This CDR3 spans 15 amino acids. Deletions cut 6 bases from V and 2 bases from J, with 17 bases between. The germline gives CDR1 SGHTA, CDR2 FQGNSA. Full variable domain (rest looked up from reference TRBV7-2 and TRBJ2-7): GAGVSQSPSNKVTEKGKDVELRCDPISGHTALYWYRQSLGQGLEFLIYFQGNSAPDKSGLPSDRFSAERTGGSVSTLTIQRTQQEDSAVYLCASSKEGVGAYEQYFGPGTRLTVT.

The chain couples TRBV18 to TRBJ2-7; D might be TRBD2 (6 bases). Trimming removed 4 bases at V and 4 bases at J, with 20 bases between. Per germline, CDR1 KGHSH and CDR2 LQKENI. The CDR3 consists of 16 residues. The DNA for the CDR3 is TGTGCCAGCTCACTATCCTTATCGGGAGCGACTTACGAGCAGTACTTC. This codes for CASSLSLSGATYEQYF.